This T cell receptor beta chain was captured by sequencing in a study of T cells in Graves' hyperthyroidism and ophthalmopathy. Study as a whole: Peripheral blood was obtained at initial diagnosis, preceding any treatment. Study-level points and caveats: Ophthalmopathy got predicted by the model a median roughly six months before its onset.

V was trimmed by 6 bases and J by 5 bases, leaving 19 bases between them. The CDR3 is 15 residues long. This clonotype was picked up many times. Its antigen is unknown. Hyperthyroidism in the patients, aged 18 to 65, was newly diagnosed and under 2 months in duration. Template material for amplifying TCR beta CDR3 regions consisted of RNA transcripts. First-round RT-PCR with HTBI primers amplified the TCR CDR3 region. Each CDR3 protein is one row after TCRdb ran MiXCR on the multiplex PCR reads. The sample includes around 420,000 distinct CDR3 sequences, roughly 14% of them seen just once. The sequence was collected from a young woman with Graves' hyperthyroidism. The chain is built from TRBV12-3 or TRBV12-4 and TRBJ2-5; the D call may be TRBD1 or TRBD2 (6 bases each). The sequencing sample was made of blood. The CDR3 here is CASSLSLTGAETQYF. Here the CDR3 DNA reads TGTGCCAGCAGCCTTTCCTTGACGGGGGCCGAGACCCAGTACTTC.